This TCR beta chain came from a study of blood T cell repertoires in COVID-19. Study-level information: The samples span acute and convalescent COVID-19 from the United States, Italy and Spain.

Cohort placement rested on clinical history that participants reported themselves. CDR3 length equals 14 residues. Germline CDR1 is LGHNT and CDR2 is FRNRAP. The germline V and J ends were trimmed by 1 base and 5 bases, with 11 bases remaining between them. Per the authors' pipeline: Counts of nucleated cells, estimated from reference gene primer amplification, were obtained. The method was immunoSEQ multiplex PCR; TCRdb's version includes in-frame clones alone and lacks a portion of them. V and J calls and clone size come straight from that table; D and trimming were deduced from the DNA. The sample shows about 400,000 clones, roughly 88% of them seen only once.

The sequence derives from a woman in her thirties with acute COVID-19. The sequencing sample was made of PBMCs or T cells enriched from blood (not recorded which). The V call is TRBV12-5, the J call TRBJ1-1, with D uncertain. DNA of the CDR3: TGTGCTAGTGGTTTGGAGGTTCGGAGGACTGAAGCTTTCTTT. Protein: CASGLEVRRTEAFF.